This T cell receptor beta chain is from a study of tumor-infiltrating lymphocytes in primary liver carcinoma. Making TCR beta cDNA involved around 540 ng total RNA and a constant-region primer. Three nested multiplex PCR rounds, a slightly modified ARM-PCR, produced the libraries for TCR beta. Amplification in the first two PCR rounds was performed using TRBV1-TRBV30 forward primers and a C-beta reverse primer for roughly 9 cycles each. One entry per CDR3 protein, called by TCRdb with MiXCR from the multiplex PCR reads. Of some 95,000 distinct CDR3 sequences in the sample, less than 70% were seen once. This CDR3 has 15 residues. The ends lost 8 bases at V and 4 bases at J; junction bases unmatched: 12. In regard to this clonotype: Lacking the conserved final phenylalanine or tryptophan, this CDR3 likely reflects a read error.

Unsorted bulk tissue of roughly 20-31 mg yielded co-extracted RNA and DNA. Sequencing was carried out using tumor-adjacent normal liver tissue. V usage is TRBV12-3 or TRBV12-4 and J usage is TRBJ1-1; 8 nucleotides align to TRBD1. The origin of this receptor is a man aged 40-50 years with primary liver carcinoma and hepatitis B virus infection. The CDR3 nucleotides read TGTGCCAGCGGTCCAACAGGGGGTGAGGGCACTGAAGCTTTCATT. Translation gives CASGPTGGEGTEAFI.